Listed below are T cell receptor beta chains from one sample, sequenced in a study of STAT3 mutations in large granular lymphocyte leukemia. TCRdb keeps only in-frame clones here, not all; method: immunoSEQ multiplex PCR. Here the sample spans approximately 22,000 clones, over 90% being singletons. The sequencing input was peripheral blood mononuclear cells. The receptors derive from a man aged 35 to 55 with T-cell large granular lymphocyte leukemia. Some clones in this sample may be carry-over from other donors' samples. Each CDR3 is given without its conserved first and last residue. Clone sizes are given selectively: once, few, many, or a class where the clone is expanded.

- TRBJ2-4 TRBV7-2 ASSLALGGTGKNIQY
- TRBJ2-5 TRBV4-2 ASSQDITSGGGTQY
- TRBJ2-5 TRBV7-7 ASSFGLAGAETQY
- TRBJ1-6 TRBV7-2 ASSLVGIYNSPLH
- TRBJ1-6 TRBV6-1 ASSEWAAGAVNSPLH
- TRBJ2-7 TRBV6-5 ASSYSPTGGGDEQY
- TRBJ1-2 TRBV5-6 ASSDSIYGYT
- TRBJ2-1 TRBV7-8 ATTGLAGSNEQF
- TRBJ1-3 TRBV6-5 ASGSASGNTIY
- TRBJ2-4 TRBV9 ASGKDKSNPIQY
- TRBJ2-7 TRBV9 ASSPFGQGTYEQY
- TRBJ1-2 TRBV6-5 ASTRGTGAYGYT
- TRBJ2-2 TRBV5-1 ASSLASSGGTGELF
- TRBJ2-2 TRBV30 AWSLGGPSGELF
- TRBJ2-1 TRBV27 ASSLRISVNEQF
- TRBJ2-7 TRBV4-3 ASSQDFRDSTNEQY
once TRBJ2-7 TRBV4-3 ASSQDGGVDRAYEQY
once TRBJ1-1 TRBV5-4 ASSYKTGNTEAF
- TRBJ2-3 TRBV5-1 ASSLTTDYTDTQY
- TRBJ2-7 TRBV6-4 ASSDSPQPGLARPHYEQY
- TRBJ2-3 TRBV7-9 ASSLGLGGGRSTDTQY
- TRBJ2-1 TRBV18 ASSPPERVYNEQF